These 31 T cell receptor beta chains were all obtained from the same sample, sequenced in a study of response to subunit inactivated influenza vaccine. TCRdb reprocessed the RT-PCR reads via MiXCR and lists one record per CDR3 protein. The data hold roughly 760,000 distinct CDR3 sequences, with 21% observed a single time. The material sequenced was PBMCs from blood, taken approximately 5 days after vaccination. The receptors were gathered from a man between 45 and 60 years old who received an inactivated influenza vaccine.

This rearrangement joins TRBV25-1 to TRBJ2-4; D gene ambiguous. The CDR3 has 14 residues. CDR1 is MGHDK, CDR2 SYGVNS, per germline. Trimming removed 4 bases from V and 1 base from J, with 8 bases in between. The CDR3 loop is CASSGWTAKNIQYF. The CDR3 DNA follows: TGTGCCAGCAGTGGGTGGACGGCCAAAAACATTCAGTACTTC.

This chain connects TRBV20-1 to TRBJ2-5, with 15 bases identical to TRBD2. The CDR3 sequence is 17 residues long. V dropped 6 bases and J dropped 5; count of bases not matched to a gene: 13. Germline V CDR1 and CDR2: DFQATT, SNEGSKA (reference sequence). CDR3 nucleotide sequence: TGCAGTGCGTCGGACCGGGGGACTAGCGGGAGGCGGGAGACCCAGTACTTC. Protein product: CSASDRGTSGRRETQYF.

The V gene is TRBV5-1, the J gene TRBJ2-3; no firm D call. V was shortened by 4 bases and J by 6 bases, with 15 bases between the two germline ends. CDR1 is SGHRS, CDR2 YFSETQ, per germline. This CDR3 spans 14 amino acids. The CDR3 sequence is CASSPDGAKDTQYF. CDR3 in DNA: TGCGCCAGCAGCCCGGATGGAGCGAAGGATACGCAGTATTTT.

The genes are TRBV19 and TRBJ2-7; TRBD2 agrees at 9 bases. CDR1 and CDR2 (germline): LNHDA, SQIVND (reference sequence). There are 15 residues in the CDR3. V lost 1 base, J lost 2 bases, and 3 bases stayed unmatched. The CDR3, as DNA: TGTGCCAGTAGTATAGTGCTAGCGGGGACCTACGAGCAGTACTTC. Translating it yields CASSIVLAGTYEQYF.

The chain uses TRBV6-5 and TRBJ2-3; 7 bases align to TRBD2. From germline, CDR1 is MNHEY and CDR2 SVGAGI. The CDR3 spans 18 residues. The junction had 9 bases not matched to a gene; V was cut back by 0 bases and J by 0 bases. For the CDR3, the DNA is TGTGCCAGCAGTTACTCGATAGCGGGCCTAACTAGCACAGATACGCAGTATTTT. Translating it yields CASSYSIAGLTSTDTQYF.

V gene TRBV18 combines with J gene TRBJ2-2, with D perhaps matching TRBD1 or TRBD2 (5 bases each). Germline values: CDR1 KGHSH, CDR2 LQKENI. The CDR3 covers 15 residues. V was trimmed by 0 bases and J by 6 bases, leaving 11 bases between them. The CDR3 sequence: CASSPPEDKPGELFF. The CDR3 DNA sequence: TGTGCCAGCTCACCACCGGAGGACAAGCCCGGGGAGCTGTTTTTT.

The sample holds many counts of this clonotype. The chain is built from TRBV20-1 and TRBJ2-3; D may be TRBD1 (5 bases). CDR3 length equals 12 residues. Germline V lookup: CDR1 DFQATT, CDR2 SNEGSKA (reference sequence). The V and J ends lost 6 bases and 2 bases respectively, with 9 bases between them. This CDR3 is CSARQFTDTQYF. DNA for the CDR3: TGCAGTGCGAGACAGTTCACAGATACGCAGTATTTT.

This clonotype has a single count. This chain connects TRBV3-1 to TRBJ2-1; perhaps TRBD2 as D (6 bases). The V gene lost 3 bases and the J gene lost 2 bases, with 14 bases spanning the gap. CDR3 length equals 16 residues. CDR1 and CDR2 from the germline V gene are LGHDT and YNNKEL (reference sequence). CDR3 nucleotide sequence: TGTGCCAGCAGCCAGGGTAACAGCGGGCCCTACAATGAGCAGTTCTTC. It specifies CASSQGNSGPYNEQFF.

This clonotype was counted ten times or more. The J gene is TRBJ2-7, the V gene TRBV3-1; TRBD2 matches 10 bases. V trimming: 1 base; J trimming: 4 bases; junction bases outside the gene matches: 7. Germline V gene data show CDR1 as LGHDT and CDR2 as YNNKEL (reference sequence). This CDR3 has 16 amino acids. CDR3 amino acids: CASSQVAGGPAYEQYF. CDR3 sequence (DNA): TGTGCCAGCAGCCAAGTAGCGGGGGGACCGGCATACGAGCAGTACTTC.

CDR3: CASSPYRGSGNTIYF. The CDR3, as DNA: TGCGCCAGCAGCCCTTACAGGGGGTCAGGAAACACCATATATTTT. The chain employs TRBV5-1 and TRBJ1-3; TRBD1 agrees at 8 bases. Unmatched junction bases numbered 7, after V lost 4 bases and J lost 4 bases. Germline CDR1 reads SGHRS; CDR2 reads YFSETQ. This CDR3 region has 15 residues.

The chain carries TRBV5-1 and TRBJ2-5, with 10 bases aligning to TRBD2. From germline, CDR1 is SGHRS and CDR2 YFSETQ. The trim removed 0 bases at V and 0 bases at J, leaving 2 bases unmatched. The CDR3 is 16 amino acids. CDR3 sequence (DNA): TGCGCCAGCAGCTTGGATAGCGGGGGGTACCAAGAGACCCAGTACTTC. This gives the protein CASSLDSGGYQETQYF.

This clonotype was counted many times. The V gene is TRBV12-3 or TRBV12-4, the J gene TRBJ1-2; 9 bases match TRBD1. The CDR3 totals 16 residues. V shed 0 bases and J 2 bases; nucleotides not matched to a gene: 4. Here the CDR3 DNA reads TGTGCCAGCAGTTTAGCCGGGACAGGGATCAACTATGGCTACACCTTC. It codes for CASSLAGTGINYGYTF.

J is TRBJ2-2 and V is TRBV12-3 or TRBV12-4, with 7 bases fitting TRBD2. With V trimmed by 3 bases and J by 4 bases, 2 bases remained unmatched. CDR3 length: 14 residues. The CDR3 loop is CASSFPGGTGELFF. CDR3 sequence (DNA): TGTGCCAGCAGTTTTCCGGGGGGCACCGGGGAGCTGTTTTTT.

The CDR3 sequence: CASSSWTGSNEQFF. CDR3 coding DNA: TGTGCCAGCAGTTCCTGGACAGGGAGCAATGAGCAGTTCTTC. J is TRBJ2-1 and V is TRBV28; 8 bases are shared with TRBD1. V shed 4 bases and J 6 bases; nucleotides not matched to a gene: 5. The CDR3 consists of 14 residues. Germline CDR1 MDHEN, CDR2 SYDVKM.

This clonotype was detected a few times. The CDR3 region has the DNA TGTGCCAGCAGACTCGGCGGGAGTTCCCAGTACTTC. This translates into CASRLGGSSQYF. The V and J genes are TRBV28 and TRBJ2-7; 7 bases match TRBD2. The CDR3 runs 12 residues. Germline V lookup: CDR1 MDHEN, CDR2 SYDVKM. V dropped 6 bases and J dropped 10; count of bases not matched to a gene: 9.

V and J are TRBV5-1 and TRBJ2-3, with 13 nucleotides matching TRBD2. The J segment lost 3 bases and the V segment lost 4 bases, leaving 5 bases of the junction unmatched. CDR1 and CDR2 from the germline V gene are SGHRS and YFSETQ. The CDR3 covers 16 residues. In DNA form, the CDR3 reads TGCGCCAGCAGCCTGCAGGGACTAGCGGGGACAGATACGCAGTATTTT. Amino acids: CASSLQGLAGTDTQYF. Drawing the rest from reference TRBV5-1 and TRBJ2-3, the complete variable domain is KAGVTQTPRYLIKTRGQQVTLSCSPISGHRSVSWYQQTPGQGLQFLFEYFSETQRNKGNFPGRFSGRQFSNSRSEMNVSTLELGDSALYLCASSLQGLAGTDTQYFGPGTRLTVL.

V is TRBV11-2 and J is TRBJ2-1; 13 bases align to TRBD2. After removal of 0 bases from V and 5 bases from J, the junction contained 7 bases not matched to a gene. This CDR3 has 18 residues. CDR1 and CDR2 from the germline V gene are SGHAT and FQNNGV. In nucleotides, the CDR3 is TGTGCCAGCAGCTTAGATCGAACTAGCGGGAGGGCCCACAATGAGCAGTTCTTC. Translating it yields CASSLDRTSGRAHNEQFF.

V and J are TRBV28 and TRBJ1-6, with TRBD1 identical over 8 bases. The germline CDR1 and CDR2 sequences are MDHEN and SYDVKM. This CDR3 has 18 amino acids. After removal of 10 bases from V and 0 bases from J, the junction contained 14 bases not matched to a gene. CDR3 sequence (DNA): TGTGCCACCAGCCGACCAGGGGGCATGGGCTCCTATAATTCACCCCTCCACTTT. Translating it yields CATSRPGGMGSYNSPLHF.

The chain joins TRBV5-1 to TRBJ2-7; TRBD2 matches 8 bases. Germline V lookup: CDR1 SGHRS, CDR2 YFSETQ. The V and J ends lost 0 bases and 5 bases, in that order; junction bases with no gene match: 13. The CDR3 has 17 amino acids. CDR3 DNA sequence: TGCGCCAGCAGCTTGGAGTGGGGAGCGGGAGAAGGGAACGAGCAGTACTTC. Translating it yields CASSLEWGAGEGNEQYF.

CDR3 nucleotide sequence: TGCAGTGCTCAACAGGGGACCCCTTATTCACCCCTCCACTTT. Encoded protein: CSAQQGTPYSPLHF. The chain links TRBV20-1 to TRBJ1-6, with 7 positions matching TRBD1. After removal of 5 bases from V and 8 bases from J, the junction contained 9 bases not matched to a gene. The CDR3 consists of 14 residues. CDR1 and CDR2 (germline): DFQATT, SNEGSKA (reference sequence).

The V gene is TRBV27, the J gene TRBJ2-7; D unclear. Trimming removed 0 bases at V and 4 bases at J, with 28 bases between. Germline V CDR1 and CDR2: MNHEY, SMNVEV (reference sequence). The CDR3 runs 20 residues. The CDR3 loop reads CASSLSPLAKSPDHLYEQYF. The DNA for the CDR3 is TGTGCCAGCAGTTTATCCCCCCTTGCGAAATCGCCGGACCATCTTTACGAGCAGTACTTC.

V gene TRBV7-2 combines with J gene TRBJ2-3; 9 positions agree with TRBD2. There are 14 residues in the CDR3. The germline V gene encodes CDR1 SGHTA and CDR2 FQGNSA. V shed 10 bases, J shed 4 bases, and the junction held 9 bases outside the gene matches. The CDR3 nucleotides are TGTGCCACTCGGGCGGGGGGGCCGGCAGATACGCAGTATTTT. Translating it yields CATRAGGPADTQYF.

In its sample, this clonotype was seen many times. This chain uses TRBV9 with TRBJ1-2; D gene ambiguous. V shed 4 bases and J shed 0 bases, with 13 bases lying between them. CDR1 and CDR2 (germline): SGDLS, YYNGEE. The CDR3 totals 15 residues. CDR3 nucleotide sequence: TGTGCCAGCAGCCTCAGCCAGAGTTCTAACTATGGCTACACCTTC. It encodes CASSLSQSSNYGYTF.

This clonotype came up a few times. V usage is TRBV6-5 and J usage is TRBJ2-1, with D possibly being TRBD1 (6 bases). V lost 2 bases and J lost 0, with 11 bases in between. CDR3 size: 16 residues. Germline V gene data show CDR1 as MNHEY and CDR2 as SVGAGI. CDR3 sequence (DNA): TGTGCCAGCAGTTACGGGCAGGGGCACTCCTACAATGAGCAGTTCTTC. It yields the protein CASSYGQGHSYNEQFF.

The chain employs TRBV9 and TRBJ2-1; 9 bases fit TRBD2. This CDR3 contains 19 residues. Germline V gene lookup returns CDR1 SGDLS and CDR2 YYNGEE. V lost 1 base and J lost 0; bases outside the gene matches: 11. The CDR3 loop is CASSVTASGAISSYNEQFF. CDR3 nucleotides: TGTGCCAGCAGCGTAACGGCTAGCGGGGCGATAAGCTCCTACAATGAGCAGTTCTTC.

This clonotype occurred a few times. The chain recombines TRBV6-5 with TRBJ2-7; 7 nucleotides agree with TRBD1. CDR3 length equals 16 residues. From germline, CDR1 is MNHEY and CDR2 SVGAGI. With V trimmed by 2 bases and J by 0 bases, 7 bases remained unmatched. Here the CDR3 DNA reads TGTGCCAGCAGTTACCAACCCGGGACAGTCTCCTACGAGCAGTACTTC. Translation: CASSYQPGTVSYEQYF.

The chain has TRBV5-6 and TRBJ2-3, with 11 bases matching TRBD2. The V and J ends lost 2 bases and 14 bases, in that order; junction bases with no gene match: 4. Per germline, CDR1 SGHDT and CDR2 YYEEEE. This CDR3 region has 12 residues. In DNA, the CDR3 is TGTGCCAGCAGCTTCCTTAGCGGGAGGGGGTATTTT. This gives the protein CASSFLSGRGYF.

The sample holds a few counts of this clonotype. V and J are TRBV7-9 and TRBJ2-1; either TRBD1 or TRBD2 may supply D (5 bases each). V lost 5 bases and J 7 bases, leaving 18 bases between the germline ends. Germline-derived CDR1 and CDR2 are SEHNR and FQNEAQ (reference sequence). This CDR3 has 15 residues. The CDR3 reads CASSPPSGASNEQFF. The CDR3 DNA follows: TGTGCCAGCAGCCCACCCTCCGGGGCGTCTAATGAGCAGTTCTTC.

The CDR3 here is CASSGRQGWDKNIQYF. In nucleotides, the CDR3 is TGTGCCAGCAGCGGCCGACAGGGATGGGACAAAAACATTCAGTACTTC. This chain connects TRBV7-9 to TRBJ2-4; the match to TRBD1 covers 7 bases. Germline trimming cut 5 bases from V and 3 bases from J; bases unmatched to any gene: 10. Germline loops: CDR1 SEHNR, CDR2 FQNEAQ (reference sequence). The CDR3 sequence is 16 residues long. Complete variable domain (other parts from reference TRBV7-9 and TRBJ2-4): DTGVSQNPRHKITKRGQNVTFRCDPISEHNRLYWYRQTLGQGPEFLTYFQNEAQLEKSRLLSDRFSAERPKGSFSTLEIQRTEQGDSAMYLCASSGRQGWDKNIQYFGAGTRLSVL.

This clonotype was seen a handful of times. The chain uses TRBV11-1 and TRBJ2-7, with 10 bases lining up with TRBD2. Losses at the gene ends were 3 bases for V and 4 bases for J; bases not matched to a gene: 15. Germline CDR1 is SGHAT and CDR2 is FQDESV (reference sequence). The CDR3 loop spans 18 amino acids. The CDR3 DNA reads TGTGCCAGCAGCTTGAACAATGGACTAGCGGCCTCCCTTTACGAGCAGTACTTC. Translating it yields CASSLNNGLAASLYEQYF.

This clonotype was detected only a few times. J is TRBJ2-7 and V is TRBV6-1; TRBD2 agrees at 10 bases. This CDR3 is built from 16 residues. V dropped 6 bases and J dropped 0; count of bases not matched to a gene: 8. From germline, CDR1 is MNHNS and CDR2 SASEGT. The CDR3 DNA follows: TGTGCCAGCAGGAGGCTAGCGGGAGTTATCTCCTACGAGCAGTACTTC. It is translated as CASRRLAGVISYEQYF.